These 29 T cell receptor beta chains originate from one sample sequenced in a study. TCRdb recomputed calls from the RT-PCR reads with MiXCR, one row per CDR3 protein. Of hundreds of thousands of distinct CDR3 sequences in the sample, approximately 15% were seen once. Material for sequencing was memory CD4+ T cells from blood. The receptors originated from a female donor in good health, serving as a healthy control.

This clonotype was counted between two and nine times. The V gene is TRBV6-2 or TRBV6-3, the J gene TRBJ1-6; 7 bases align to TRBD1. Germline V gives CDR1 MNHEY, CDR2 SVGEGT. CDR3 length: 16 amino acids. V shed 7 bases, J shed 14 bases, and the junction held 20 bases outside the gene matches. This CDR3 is CASTMGQRTFQFTLHF. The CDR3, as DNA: TGTGCCAGCACCATGGGACAGAGGACTTTTCAATTCACCCTCCACTTT.

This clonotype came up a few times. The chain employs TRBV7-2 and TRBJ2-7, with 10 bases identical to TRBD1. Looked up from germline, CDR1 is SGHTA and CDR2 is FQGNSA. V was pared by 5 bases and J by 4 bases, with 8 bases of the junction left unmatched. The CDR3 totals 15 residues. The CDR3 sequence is CASSTRTGGEYEQYF. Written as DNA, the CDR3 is TGTGCCAGCAGCACACGGACAGGGGGGGAGTACGAGCAGTACTTC.

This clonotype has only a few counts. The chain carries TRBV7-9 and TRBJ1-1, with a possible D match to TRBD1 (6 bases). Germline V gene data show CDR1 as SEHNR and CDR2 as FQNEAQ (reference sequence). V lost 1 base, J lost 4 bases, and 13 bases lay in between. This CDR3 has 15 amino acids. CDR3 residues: CASSLGAQGSTEAFF. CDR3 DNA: TGTGCCAGCAGCTTAGGTGCCCAGGGGTCCACTGAAGCTTTCTTT.

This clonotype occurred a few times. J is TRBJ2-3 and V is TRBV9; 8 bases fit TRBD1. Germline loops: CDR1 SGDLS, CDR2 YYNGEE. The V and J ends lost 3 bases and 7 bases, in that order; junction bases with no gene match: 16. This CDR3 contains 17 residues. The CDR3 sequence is CASSASAGGLLLHTQYF. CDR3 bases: TGTGCCAGCAGCGCGTCCGCAGGGGGCCTTTTGTTGCATACGCAGTATTTT.

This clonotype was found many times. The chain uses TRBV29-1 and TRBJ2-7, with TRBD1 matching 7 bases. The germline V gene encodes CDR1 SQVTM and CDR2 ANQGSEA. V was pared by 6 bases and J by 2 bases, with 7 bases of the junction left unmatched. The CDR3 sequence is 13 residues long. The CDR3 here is CSVQPGQTYEQYF. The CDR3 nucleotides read TGCAGCGTACAACCGGGACAGACCTACGAGCAGTACTTC.

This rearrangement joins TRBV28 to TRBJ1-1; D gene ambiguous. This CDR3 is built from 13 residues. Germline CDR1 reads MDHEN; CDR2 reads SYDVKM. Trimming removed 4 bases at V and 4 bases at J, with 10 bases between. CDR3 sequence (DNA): TGTGCCAGCAGTTCCCCGACAATCACTGAAGCTTTCTTT. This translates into CASSSPTITEAFF.

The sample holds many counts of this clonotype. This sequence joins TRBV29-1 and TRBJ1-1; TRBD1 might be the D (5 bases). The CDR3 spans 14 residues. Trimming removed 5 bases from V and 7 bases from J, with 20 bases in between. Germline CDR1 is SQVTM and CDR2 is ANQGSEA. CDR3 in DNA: TGCAGCGTTCCCCTTCAAGAAGACAGACTTGAAGCTTTCTTT. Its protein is CSVPLQEDRLEAFF.

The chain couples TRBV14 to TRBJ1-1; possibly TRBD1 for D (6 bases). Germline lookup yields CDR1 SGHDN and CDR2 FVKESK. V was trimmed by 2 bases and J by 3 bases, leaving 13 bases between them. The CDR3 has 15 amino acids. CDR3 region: CASSQTWSGDTEAFF. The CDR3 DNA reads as TGTGCCAGCAGCCAAACGTGGTCAGGGGACACTGAAGCTTTCTTT. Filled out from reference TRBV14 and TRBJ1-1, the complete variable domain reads EAGVTQFPSHSVIEKGQTVTLRCDPISGHDNLYWYRRVMGKEIKFLLHFVKESKQDESGMPNNRFLAERTGGTYSTLKVQPAELEDSGVYFCASSQTWSGDTEAFFGQGTRLTVV.

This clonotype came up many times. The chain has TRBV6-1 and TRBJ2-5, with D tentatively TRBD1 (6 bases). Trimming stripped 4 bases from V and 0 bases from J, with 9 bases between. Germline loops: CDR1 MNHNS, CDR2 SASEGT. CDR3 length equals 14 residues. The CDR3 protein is CASSAQGYQETQYF. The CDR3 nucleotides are TGTGCCAGCAGTGCCCAGGGGTACCAAGAGACCCAGTACTTC.

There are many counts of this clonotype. CDR3 DNA sequence: TGCAGTGTGAGAGGACAGAGTGACACTGAAGCTTTCTTT. This translates into CSVRGQSDTEAFF. The chain links TRBV20-1 to TRBJ1-1; possible D gene TRBD1, 6 bases. This CDR3 has 13 residues. V lost 7 bases and J lost 3, with 15 bases in between. CDR1 and CDR2 from the germline V gene are DFQATT and SNEGSKA (reference sequence).

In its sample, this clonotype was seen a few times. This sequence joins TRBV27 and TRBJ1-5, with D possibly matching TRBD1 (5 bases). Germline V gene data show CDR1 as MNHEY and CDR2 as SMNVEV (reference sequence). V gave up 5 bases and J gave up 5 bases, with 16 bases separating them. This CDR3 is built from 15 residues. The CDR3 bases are TGTGCCAGCAGTCCCCTGGGACGGCGGGATCAGCCCCAGCATTTT. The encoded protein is CASSPLGRRDQPQHF.

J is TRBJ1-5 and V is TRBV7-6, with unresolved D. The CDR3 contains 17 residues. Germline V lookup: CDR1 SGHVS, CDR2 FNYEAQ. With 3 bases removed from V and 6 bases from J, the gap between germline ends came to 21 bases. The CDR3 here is CASSLWSGESNSQPQHF. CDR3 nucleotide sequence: TGTGCCAGCAGCTTGTGGAGCGGGGAAAGCAATAGTCAGCCCCAGCATTTT. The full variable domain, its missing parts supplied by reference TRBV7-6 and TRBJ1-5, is GAGVSQSPRYKVTKRGQDVALRCDPISGHVSLYWYRQALGQGPEFLTYFNYEAQQDKSGLPNDRFSAERPEGSISTLTIQRTEQRDSAMYRCASSLWSGESNSQPQHFGDGTRLSIL.

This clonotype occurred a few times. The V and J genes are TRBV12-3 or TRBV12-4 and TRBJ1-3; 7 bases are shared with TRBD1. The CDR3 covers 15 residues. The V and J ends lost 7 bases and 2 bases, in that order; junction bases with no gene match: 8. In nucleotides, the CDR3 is TGTGCCAGCACCCCCGACAGGGCTACTGGAAACACCATATATTTT. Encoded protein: CASTPDRATGNTIYF.

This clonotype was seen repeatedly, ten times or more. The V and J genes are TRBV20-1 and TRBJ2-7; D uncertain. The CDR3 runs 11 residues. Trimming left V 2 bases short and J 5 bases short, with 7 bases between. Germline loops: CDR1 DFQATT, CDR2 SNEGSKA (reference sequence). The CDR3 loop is CSARTTHEQYF. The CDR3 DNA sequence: TGCAGTGCTAGAACAACCCACGAGCAGTACTTC.

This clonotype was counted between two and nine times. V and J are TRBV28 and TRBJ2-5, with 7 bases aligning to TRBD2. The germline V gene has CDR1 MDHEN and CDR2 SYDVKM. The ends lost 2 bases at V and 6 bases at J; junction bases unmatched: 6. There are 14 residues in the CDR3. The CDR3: CASSLPGGGKTQYF. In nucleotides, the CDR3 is TGTGCCAGCAGTTTACCGGGAGGAGGGAAGACCCAGTACTTC.

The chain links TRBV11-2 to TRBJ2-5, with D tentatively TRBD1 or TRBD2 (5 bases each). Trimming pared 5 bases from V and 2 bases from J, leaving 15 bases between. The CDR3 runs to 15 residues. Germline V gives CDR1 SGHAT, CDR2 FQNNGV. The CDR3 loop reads CASSPGAGQQETQYF. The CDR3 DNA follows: TGTGCCAGCAGCCCCGGGGCGGGTCAACAAGAGACCCAGTACTTC. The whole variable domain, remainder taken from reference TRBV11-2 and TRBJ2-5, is EAGVAQSPRYKIIEKRQSVAFWCNPISGHATLYWYQQILGQGPKLLIQFQNNGVVDDSQLPKDRFSAERLKGVDSTLKIQPAKLEDSAVYLCASSPGAGQQETQYFGPGTRLLVL.

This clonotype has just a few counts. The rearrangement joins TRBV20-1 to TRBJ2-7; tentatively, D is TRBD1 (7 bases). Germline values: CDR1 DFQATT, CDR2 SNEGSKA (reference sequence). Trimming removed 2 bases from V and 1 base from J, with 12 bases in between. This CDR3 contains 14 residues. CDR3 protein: CSARNQGGSYEQYF. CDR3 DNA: TGCAGTGCTAGAAACCAGGGGGGTTCCTACGAGCAGTACTTC.

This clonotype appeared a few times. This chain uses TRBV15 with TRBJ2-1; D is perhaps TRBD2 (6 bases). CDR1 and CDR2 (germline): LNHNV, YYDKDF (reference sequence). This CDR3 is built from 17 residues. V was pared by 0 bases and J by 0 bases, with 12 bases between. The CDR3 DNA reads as TGTGCCACCAGCAGAGATTCAAGCGGGCTCTCCTACAATGAGCAGTTCTTC. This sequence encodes CATSRDSSGLSYNEQFF.

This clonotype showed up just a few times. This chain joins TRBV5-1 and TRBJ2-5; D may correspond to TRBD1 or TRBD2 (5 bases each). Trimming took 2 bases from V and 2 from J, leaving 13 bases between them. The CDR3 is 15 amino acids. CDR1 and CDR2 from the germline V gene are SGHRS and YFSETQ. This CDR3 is CASSFLGTTQETQYF. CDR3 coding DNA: TGCGCCAGCAGCTTTCTGGGGACGACGCAAGAGACCCAGTACTTC.

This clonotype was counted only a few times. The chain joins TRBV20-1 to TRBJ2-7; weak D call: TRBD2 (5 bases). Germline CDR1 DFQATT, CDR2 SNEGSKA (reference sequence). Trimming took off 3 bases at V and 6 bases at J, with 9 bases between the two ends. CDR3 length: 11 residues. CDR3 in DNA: TGCAGTGCTAGGGAGGATTCCGAGCAGTACTTC. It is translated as CSAREDSEQYF.

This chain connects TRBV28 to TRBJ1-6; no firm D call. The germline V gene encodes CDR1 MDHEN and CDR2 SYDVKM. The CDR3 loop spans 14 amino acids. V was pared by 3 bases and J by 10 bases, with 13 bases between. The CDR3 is CASSLLFGESPLHF. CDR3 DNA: TGTGCCAGCAGTTTGCTTTTTGGAGAATCACCCCTCCACTTT. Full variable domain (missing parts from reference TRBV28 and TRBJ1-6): DVKVTQSSRYLVKRTGEKVFLECVQDMDHENMFWYRQDPGLGLRLIYFSYDVKMKEKGDIPEGYSVSREKKERFSLILESASTNQTSMYLCASSLLFGESPLHFGNGTRLTVT.

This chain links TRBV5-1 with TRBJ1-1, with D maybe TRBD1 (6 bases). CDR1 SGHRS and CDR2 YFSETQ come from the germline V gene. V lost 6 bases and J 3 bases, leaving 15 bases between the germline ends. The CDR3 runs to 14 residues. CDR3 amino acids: CASTPLRGDTEAFF. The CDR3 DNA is TGCGCCAGCACCCCACTTAGGGGGGACACTGAAGCTTTCTTT. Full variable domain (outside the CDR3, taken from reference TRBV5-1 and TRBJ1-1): KAGVTQTPRYLIKTRGQQVTLSCSPISGHRSVSWYQQTPGQGLQFLFEYFSETQRNKGNFPGRFSGRQFSNSRSEMNVSTLELGDSALYLCASTPLRGDTEAFFGQGTRLTVV.

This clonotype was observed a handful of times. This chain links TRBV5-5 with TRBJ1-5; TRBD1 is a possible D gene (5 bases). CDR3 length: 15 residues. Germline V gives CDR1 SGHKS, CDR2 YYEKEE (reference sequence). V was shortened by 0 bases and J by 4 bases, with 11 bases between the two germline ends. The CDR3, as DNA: TGTGCCAGCAGCTTGGTCGGGACCGATAATCAGCCCCAGCATTTT. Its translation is CASSLVGTDNQPQHF. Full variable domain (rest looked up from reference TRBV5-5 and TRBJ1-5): DAGVTQSPTHLIKTRGQQVTLRCSPISGHKSVSWYQQVLGQGPQFIFQYYEKEERGRGNFPDRFSARQFPNYSSELNVNALLLGDSALYLCASSLVGTDNQPQHFGDGTRLSIL.

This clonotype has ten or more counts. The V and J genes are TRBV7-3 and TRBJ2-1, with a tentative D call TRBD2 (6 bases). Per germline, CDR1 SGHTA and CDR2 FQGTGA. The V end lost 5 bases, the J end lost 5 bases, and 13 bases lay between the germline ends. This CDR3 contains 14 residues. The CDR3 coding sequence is TGTGCCAGCAGCCCTCCGGGGAGGAACAATGAGCAGTTCTTC. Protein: CASSPPGRNNEQFF.

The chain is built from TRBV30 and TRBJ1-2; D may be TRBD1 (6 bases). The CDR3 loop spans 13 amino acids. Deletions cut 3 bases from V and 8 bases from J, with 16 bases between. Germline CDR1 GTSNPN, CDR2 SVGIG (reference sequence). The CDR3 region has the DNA TGTGCCTGGAGCTTCACTCACAGGGAGGGCTACACCTTC. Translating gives CAWSFTHREGYTF.

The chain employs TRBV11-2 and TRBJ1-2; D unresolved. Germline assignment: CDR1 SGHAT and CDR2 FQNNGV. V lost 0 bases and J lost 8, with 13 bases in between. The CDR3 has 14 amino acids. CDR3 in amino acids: CASSLESSIGGYTF. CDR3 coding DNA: TGTGCCAGCAGCTTAGAATCGTCCATAGGGGGCTACACCTTC.

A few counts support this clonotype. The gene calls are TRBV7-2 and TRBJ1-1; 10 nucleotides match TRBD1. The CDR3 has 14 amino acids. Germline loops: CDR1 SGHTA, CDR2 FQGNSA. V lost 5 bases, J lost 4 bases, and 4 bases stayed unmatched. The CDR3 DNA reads TGTGCCAGCAGCCGGGACAGGGGATCCACTGAAGCTTTCTTT. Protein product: CASSRDRGSTEAFF.

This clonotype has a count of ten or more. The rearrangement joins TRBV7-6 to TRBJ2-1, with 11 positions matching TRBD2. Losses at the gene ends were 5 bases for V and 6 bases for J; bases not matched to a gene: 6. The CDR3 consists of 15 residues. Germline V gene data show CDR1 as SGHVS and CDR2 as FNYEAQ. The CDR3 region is CASSPGLAGGNEQFF. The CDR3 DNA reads TGTGCCAGCAGCCCAGGGCTAGCGGGGGGCAATGAGCAGTTCTTC.

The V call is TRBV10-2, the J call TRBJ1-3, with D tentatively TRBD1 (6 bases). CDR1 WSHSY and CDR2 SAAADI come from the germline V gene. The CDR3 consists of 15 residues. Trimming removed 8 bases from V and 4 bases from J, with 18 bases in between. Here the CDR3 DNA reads TGCGCCAGCGGGGGAACAGGGCAAGACGGAAACACCATATATTTT. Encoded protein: CASGGTGQDGNTIYF.